These T cell receptor beta chains were read from a single sample in a study of cytomegalovirus exposure and HLA in healthy donors. Clones were read by immunoSEQ multiplex PCR, and TCRdb kept only the in-frame ones, dropping some. The sample totals about 130,000 clones; its top ten clones hold 2%. Sequencing was carried out using PBMCs. The receptor source for this set is an older woman in good health and CMV-seronegative. Both conserved end residues are part of each CDR3. Each record gives: CDR3 length, J gene, V gene, D gene, CDR3 protein, CDR3 DNA. The D gene is left open where the match is weak.

18 TRBJ1-3 TRBV9 NA CASSGDPFPGGPGNTIYF TGTGCCAGCAGCGGGGACCCTTTTCCGGGGGGACCTGGAAACACCATATATTTT
14 TRBJ1-1 TRBV2 NA CASRLTSGNTEAFF TGTGCCAGCAGATTAACGAGTGGGAACACTGAAGCTTTCTTT
12 TRBJ2-7 TRBV10-2 NA CASSRQIYEQYF TGCGCCAGCAGCCGACAGATCTACGAGCAGTACTTC
15 TRBJ2-7 TRBV28 TRBD2 CASSFPSGGVDEQYF TGTGCCAGCAGTTTTCCTTCGGGGGGGGTCGACGAGCAGTACTTC
16 TRBJ2-3 TRBV9 NA CASSVEGASGTDTQYF TGTGCCAGCAGCGTAGAGGGGGCTAGCGGCACAGATACGCAGTATTTT
15 TRBJ2-7 TRBV6-5 TRBD2 CASSFGTSGSYEQYF TGTGCCAGCAGTTTCGGGACTAGCGGGAGCTACGAGCAGTACTTC
15 TRBJ2-7 TRBV28 NA CASSPLESVTYEQYF TGTGCCAGCAGTCCCCTCGAGAGCGTAACCTACGAGCAGTACTTC
17 TRBJ2-2 TRBV7-3 NA CASSWRTGPTNTGELFF TGTGCCAGCAGCTGGAGAACCGGCCCCACGAACACCGGGGAGCTGTTTTTT
20 TRBJ1-5 TRBV12-1 NA CASSPNYRVFTPNSNQPQHF TGTGCCAGCAGCCCCAACTACAGGGTTTTTACCCCAAATAGCAATCAGCCCCAGCATTTT
13 TRBJ1-2 TRBV2 NA CASKSAGGYGYTF TGTGCCAGCAAGTCCGCGGGGGGCTATGGCTACACCTTC
15 TRBJ2-7 TRBV6-1 NA CASSMVEKGSYEQYF TGTGCCAGCAGTATGGTAGAAAAGGGGTCCTACGAGCAGTACTTC
15 TRBJ1-4 TRBV6-1 TRBD1 CASSGDRGRSEKLFF TGTGCCAGCAGTGGAGACAGGGGACGAAGTGAAAAACTGTTTTTT
15 TRBJ1-2 TRBV6-5 NA CASSQRTAYPGGYTF TGTGCCAGCAGCCAGCGGACAGCCTATCCGGGGGGCTACACCTTC
14 TRBJ1-1 TRBV10-3 NA CATRLRGGEPVAFF TGTGCCACCCGTTTACGGGGCGGGGAACCAGTTGCTTTCTTT
14 TRBJ2-7 TRBV18 NA CASSPRGLLNEQYF TGTGCCAGCTCACCACGGGGGCTATTGAACGAGCAGTACTTC
13 TRBJ2-1 TRBV5-1 NA CASSSTVYNEQFF TGCGCCAGCAGCTCTACAGTATACAATGAGCAGTTCTTC
15 TRBJ2-1 TRBV6-8 TRBD1 CASRYGTERGNEQFF TGTGCCAGCAGATACGGGACAGAGAGAGGCAATGAGCAGTTCTTC
12 TRBJ1-1 TRBV18 NA CASSPDSTEAFF TGTGCCAGCTCACCCGACAGCACTGAAGCTTTCTTT
14 TRBJ2-5 TRBV28 TRBD2 CASGAGGMEKTQYF TGTGCCAGCGGTGCGGGAGGGATGGAGAAAACCCAGTACTTC
17 TRBJ2-1 TRBV9 NA CASSVEGGGDSYNEQFF TGTGCCAGCAGCGTGGAGGGGGGGGGAGATTCCTACAATGAGCAGTTCTTC
15 TRBJ2-1 TRBV7-2 NA CASSPAARGENEQFF TGTGCCAGCAGCCCCGCAGCGCGGGGAGAAAATGAGCAGTTCTTC
14 TRBJ1-2 TRBV28 NA CASGRAQGPYGYTF TGTGCCAGCGGTAGAGCCCAGGGTCCCTATGGCTACACCTTC
16 TRBJ2-3 TRBV5-1 TRBD2 CASSLGERGGADTQYF TGCGCCAGCAGCTTGGGTGAGCGGGGAGGGGCAGATACGCAGTATTTT
18 TRBJ2-3 TRBV5-4 NA CASTSGYGAGASTDTQYF TGTGCCAGCACCTCAGGGTATGGGGCGGGGGCGAGCACAGATACGCAGTATTTT
20 TRBJ2-2 TRBV11-3 TRBD2 CASSLGGPGLANKNTGELFF TGTGCCAGCAGCTTAGGTGGACCGGGACTAGCGAATAAGAACACCGGGGAGCTGTTTTTT
17 TRBJ2-3 TRBV4-1 NA CASSQEGGILTPDTQYF TGCGCCAGCAGCCAAGAGGGAGGCATACTCACACCAGATACGCAGTATTTT
15 TRBJ1-4 TRBV7-8 NA CASRPTGALNEKLFF TGTGCCAGCAGACCCACCGGAGCTCTTAATGAAAAACTGTTTTTT
18 TRBJ1-1 TRBV19 TRBD1 CASSAYERGTGQITEAFF TGTGCCAGTAGTGCCTATGAACGGGGGACAGGGCAAATCACTGAAGCTTTCTTT
14 TRBJ2-5 TRBV5-1 NA CASSLVGGQETQYF TGCGCCAGCAGCTTGGTGGGGGGCCAAGAGACCCAGTACTTC
15 TRBJ1-5 TRBV7-8 NA CASSLLPVDNQPQHF TGTGCCAGCAGCTTACTCCCGGTCGACAATCAGCCCCAGCATTTT
14 TRBJ2-2 TRBV28 NA CASRWGQKAGELFF TGTGCCAGCAGATGGGGCCAGAAGGCCGGGGAGCTGTTTTTT
15 TRBJ2-7 TRBV4-1 TRBD1 CASSQRTGALSEQYF TGCGCCAGCAGCCAGAGGACAGGGGCCCTGAGCGAGCAGTACTTC
12 TRBJ1-5 TRBV30 NA CAWSVEWQPQHF TGTGCCTGGAGTGTCGAGTGGCAGCCCCAGCATTTT
16 TRBJ2-2 TRBV4-2 NA CASSQDLSQPTGELFF TGTGCCAGCAGCCAAGATCTTTCACAGCCCACCGGGGAGCTGTTTTTT
17 TRBJ1-2 TRBV2 TRBD1 CASSEGTGFADLGGYTF TGTGCCAGCAGTGAGGGGACAGGGTTTGCGGATTTGGGTGGCTACACCTTC
14 TRBJ2-5 TRBV30 TRBD1 CAWSRDRVWETQYF TGTGCCTGGAGCCGAGACAGGGTGTGGGAGACCCAGTACTTC
19 TRBJ1-1 TRBV15 TRBD1 CATRTAGTELIFMNTEAFF TGTGCCACCAGGACCGCGGGGACAGAACTAATATTTATGAACACTGAAGCTTTCTTT
15 TRBJ2-1 TRBV21-1 NA CASSPRTSGYNEQFF TGTGCCAGCAGCCCCCGGACTAGCGGGTACAATGAGCAGTTCTTC
18 TRBJ2-5 TRBV11-2 NA CASSPAGVMGALVETQYF TGTGCCAGCAGCCCCGCGGGGGTTATGGGGGCCTTGGTGGAGACCCAGTACTTC